One T cell receptor (beta chain) is described in this entry. The source of the sample is a study of blood T cell repertoires in COVID-19. The wider study: The origin of the acute and convalescent COVID-19 samples was the United States, Italy and Spain. T cells, B-cell-depleted T cells, or PBMCs supplied cDNA or gDNA.

Germline V gene data show CDR1 as KGHSH and CDR2 as LQKENI. The CDR3 totals 13 residues. Trimming left V 4 bases short and J 2 bases short, with 9 bases between. Per the study methods: Amplified reference gene primers provided the basis for estimating nucleated cell counts. Libraries were prepared by immunoSEQ multiplex PCR; TCRdb keeps only in-frame clonotypes and omits some of them. That table supplies the V and J calls and clone size; D and trimming were determined from the DNA. The table has around 150,000 clones, more than 65% seen once; the top ten hold about 3.9%. J is TRBJ2-7 and V is TRBV18; a weak D match, TRBD2 (5 bases). Sequencing used peripheral blood. The TCR comes from a man aged 60 to 75 with acute or convalescent COVID-19. The CDR3 is CASSLPGTYEQYF. In nucleotides, the CDR3 is TGTGCCAGCTCACTCCCCGGGACCTACGAGCAGTACTTC.